Listed below are T cell receptor beta chains from one sample, sequenced in a study of shared clonotypes between healthy human individuals. The protocol was immunoSEQ multiplex PCR, while the TCRdb copy is restricted to in-frame clones and leaves out a portion. The table has some 500,000 clones, around 96% seen once. Sequencing was carried out using naive CD4+ T cells sorted from blood. The receptors derive from a woman between 25 and 40 years old in good health. CDR3s leave out the opening cysteine and the closing phenylalanine or tryptophan. The D gene is left open where the match is weak. Size tells how often a clone was seen (once, few, many) or the class of an expanded clone, and some rows leave it out.

CDR3aa | j_gene | v_gene | d_gene | abundance
ASSSVRGGNTIY | TRBJ1-3 | TRBV11-2 | - | -
SVAVVGGSYEQY | TRBJ2-7 | TRBV29-1 | - | once
ASRSMNTEAF | TRBJ1-1 | TRBV19 | - | -
ASSPGTGPRGDTQY | TRBJ2-3 | TRBV9 | TRBD1 | -
ASSHGDSYNEQF | TRBJ2-1 | TRBV5-1 | TRBD1 | -
ASSPWDWAGAYEQY | TRBJ2-7 | TRBV5-6 | - | -
SAPQGGTQY | TRBJ2-3 | TRBV20-1 | - | -
ASTEAGNSGANVLT | TRBJ2-6 | TRBV9 | - | -
ATSTGTYGYT | TRBJ1-2 | TRBV5-1 | - | few
ASSVASGTLGETQY | TRBJ2-5 | TRBV6-1 | TRBD2 | -
ASSPGQTNTEAF | TRBJ1-1 | TRBV7-9 | - | -
ASSIDPQNYGYT | TRBJ1-2 | TRBV19 | - | -
ASKRATYEQY | TRBJ2-7 | TRBV21-1 | - | -
ASSPQGALGQPQH | TRBJ1-5 | TRBV28 | TRBD1 | -
ASSLKGPYGYT | TRBJ1-2 | TRBV5-6 | - | -
ASSETVATDVPGELF | TRBJ2-2 | TRBV19 | - | -
ASSLALDRGLYNSPLH | TRBJ1-6 | TRBV7-9 | TRBD1 | -
ASSVSGGPTGELF | TRBJ2-2 | TRBV9 | TRBD2 | -
ASNRDRGPYEQY | TRBJ2-7 | TRBV2 | TRBD1 | once
ASTGLAGGEQY | TRBJ2-7 | TRBV5-1 | TRBD2 | -
ASSDRAGGTEAF | TRBJ1-1 | TRBV10-1 | - | -
ASSILGGTEAF | TRBJ1-1 | TRBV9 | - | -
ASSFQGEQY | TRBJ2-7 | TRBV7-8 | - | -
ASGSAGLNTGELF | TRBJ2-2 | TRBV7-9 | - | -
ASSLGGTGNTEQY | TRBJ2-7 | TRBV28 | TRBD1 | -
ATPGEGDTEAF | TRBJ1-1 | TRBV23-1 | - | -
ASSLGLGNYEQY | TRBJ2-7 | TRBV5-5 | - | -
ASRPRLTGMNTEAF | TRBJ1-1 | TRBV6-6 | TRBD1 | -
ASSVVGQPTDTQY | TRBJ2-3 | TRBV9 | TRBD1 | -
ASSKAGVNTEAF | TRBJ1-1 | TRBV21-1 | - | -
ASSSEGRREAF | TRBJ1-1 | TRBV7-2 | - | -
ASSARLAGDSYEQY | TRBJ2-7 | TRBV5-1 | TRBD2 | -
ATSRVDSEEQY | TRBJ2-7 | TRBV15 | - | -
ASRPHTGELF | TRBJ2-2 | TRBV19 | - | -
ASSLYRGAYEQY | TRBJ2-7 | TRBV27 | TRBD1 | once
ASRGASEVPGNTIY | TRBJ1-3 | TRBV28 | - | -
APYEDAGKQF | TRBJ2-1 | TRBV28 | - | -
ASSLLQGGQY | TRBJ2-7 | TRBV28 | - | -
ASSWDSLDEQF | TRBJ2-1 | TRBV5-1 | - | -
AWRSFQSFEQF | TRBJ2-1 | TRBV30 | - | -
ASSLAGTSGFYEQF | TRBJ2-1 | TRBV19 | TRBD2 | -
ASSLIATGHNQPQH | TRBJ1-5 | TRBV5-1 | - | -
SAATRDEQY | - | TRBV20-1 | - | -
ASSEAQGSTGELF | TRBJ2-2 | TRBV2 | - | once
ASSVYRQGETQY | TRBJ2-5 | TRBV2 | TRBD1 | -
ASSNLGGDSPLH | TRBJ1-6 | TRBV6-6 | - | -
ASSVGQGLTYEQY | TRBJ2-7 | TRBV6-1 | TRBD1 | -
ASSRQGTLQETQY | TRBJ2-5 | TRBV7-2 | TRBD1 | -
ASRSGTFYTEAF | TRBJ1-1 | TRBV5-1 | - | -
ASSTPGGGNLAEQY | TRBJ2-7 | TRBV5-4 | - | -
AIRVAGSPYNEQF | TRBJ2-1 | TRBV10-3 | TRBD2 | once
AISYGQTSGAF | TRBJ1-1 | TRBV10-3 | - | -
ASSLYSSYEQY | TRBJ2-7 | TRBV5-1 | - | -
ASSIQAKVYEQY | TRBJ2-7 | TRBV19 | - | -
ASNRLRGYEQY | TRBJ2-7 | TRBV28 | - | -
ASSQRTGGEQY | TRBJ2-7 | TRBV7-7 | TRBD1 | once
ASSVNGLAF | TRBJ1-1 | TRBV6-1 | - | -
ASSIRGRGTGDDEQF | TRBJ2-1 | TRBV19 | TRBD1 | -
ASRGPPTNEKLF | TRBJ1-4 | TRBV28 | - | -